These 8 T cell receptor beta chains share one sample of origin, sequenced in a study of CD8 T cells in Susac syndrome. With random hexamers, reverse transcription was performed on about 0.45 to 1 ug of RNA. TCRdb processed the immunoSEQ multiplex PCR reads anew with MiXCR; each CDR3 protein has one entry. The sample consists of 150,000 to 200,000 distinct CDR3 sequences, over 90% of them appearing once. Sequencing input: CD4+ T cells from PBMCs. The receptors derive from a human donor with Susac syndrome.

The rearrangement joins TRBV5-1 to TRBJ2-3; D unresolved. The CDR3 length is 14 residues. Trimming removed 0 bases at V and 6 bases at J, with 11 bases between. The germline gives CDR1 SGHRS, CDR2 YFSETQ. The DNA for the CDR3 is TGCGCCAGCAGCTTGGGTCAGGCTCCGGATACGCAGTATTTT. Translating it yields CASSLGQAPDTQYF.

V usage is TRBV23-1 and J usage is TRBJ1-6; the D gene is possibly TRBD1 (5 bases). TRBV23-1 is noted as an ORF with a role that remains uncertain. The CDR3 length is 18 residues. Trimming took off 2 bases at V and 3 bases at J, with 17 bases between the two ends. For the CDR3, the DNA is TGCGCCAGCAGTCAAATGCGGGGGGGAGGCCTCTATAATTCACCCCTCCACTTT. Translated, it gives CASSQMRGGGLYNSPLHF.

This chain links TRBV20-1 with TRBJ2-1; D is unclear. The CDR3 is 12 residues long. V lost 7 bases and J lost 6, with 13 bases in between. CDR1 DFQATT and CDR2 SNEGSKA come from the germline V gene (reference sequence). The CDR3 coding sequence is TGCAGTGTTAGCTTGCCCAGCAATGAGCAGTTCTTC. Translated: CSVSLPSNEQFF.

The CDR3 is CASSLASGANTGELFF. The CDR3 nucleotides are TGTGCCAGCAGCTTGGCTAGCGGGGCGAACACCGGGGAGCTGTTTTTT. V is TRBV7-8 and J is TRBJ2-2; 9 nucleotides align to TRBD2. The CDR3 has 16 residues. Germline V CDR1 and CDR2: SGHVS, FQNEAQ. V dropped 3 bases and J dropped 0; count of bases not matched to a gene: 2.

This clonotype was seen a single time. The CDR3 region is CSAGEQGAAKPQHF. DNA for the CDR3: TGCAGTGCTGGGGAACAGGGAGCGGCGAAGCCCCAGCATTTT. The rearrangement joins TRBV20-1 to TRBJ1-5, with D perhaps TRBD1 (6 bases). CDR3 length: 14 amino acids. CDR1 and CDR2 (germline): DFQATT, SNEGSKA (reference sequence). Trimming cost V 5 bases and J 8 bases, with 19 bases left between them.

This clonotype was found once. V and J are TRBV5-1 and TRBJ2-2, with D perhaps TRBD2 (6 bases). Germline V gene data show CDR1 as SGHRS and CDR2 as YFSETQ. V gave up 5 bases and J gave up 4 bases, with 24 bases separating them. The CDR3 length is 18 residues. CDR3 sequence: CASSSRRASLSSTGELFF. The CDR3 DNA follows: TGCGCCAGCAGTTCCCGGAGGGCCAGTCTGTCGAGCACCGGGGAGCTGTTTTTT.

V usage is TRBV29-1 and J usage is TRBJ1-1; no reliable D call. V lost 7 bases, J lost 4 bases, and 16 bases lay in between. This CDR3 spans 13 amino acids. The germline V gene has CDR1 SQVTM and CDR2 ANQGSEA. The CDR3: CSGGPSDGTEAFF. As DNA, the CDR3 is TGCAGCGGAGGGCCATCCGACGGCACTGAAGCTTTCTTT.

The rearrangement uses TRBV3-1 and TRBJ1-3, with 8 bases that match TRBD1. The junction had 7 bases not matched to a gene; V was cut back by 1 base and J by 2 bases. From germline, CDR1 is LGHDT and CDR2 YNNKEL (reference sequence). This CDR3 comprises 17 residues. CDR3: CASSQGLRTGTGNTIYF. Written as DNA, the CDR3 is TGTGCCAGCAGCCAAGGTCTTCGGACAGGGACTGGAAACACCATATATTTT.